This TCR beta chain was found in a study of PD-L1 blockade in urothelial cancer. Study context: Male patients with bladder-origin urothelial cancer numbered about nine tenths of the roughly 29. T cell content in blood samples showed a median of 141,255.

Locally advanced or metastatic urothelial carcinoma was diagnosed in the patients. Spiked synthetic TCR analogs estimated absolute template abundance per PCR. Data came from immunoSEQ multiplex PCR; TCRdb stores just in-frame clones and leaves some out. The sample holds tens of thousands of clones, under 90% seen once. Trimming left V 0 bases short and J 0 bases short, with 12 bases between. This CDR3 is built from 17 residues. Germline V lookup: CDR1 LGHNA, CDR2 YNFKEQ. This sequence joins TRBV4-2 and TRBJ2-1; tentatively, D is TRBD2 (6 bases). The source material was PBMCs, sampled around atezolizumab (anti-PD-L1) treatment. The receptor was isolated from a man aged 70 or older with urothelial cancer. DNA of the CDR3: TGTGCCAGCAGCCAAGATAGGGGACTCAGCTCCTACAATGAGCAGTTCTTC. Encoded protein: CASSQDRGLSSYNEQFF.